This T cell receptor beta chain is from a study of T cell responses to AZD1222 COVID-19 vaccine. Findings of the study overall: Among AZD1222 vaccinees, only 5 to 7 were seropositive at baseline. After the peak T cell response, and only then, were repertoires sampled. The study found Spike-specific TCR breadth and depth rose after two AZD1222 doses. Clonal diversity was possibly underestimated, and the donors were mostly white British, with more females.

Assay used: immunoSEQ multiplex PCR; TCRdb lists only in-frame clones, some missing. The table records about 83,000 clones, 86% of them present only once. In the case of this clone: Its target is not known.

V dropped 2 bases and J dropped 6; count of bases not matched to a gene: 8. The CDR3 runs 16 residues. Germline values: CDR1 MNHEY, CDR2 SVGAGI. The specimen comprised peripheral blood, sampled on day 0 of AZD1222 vaccination. The chain links TRBV6-5 to TRBJ2-7; the match to TRBD2 covers 12 bases. This receptor was identified in an adult in good health. CDR3 amino acids: CASSYLMTSGRVEQYF. As DNA, the CDR3 is TGTGCCAGCAGTTACCTCATGACTAGCGGGAGAGTCGAGCAGTACTTC.